This T cell receptor (beta chain) derives from a study of T cell responses to AZD1222 COVID-19 vaccine. Whole-study results and caveats: Most donors were white British and more were female, and clonal diversity was possibly underestimated.

V was cut by 1 base and J by 7 bases, with 13 bases left in between. The CDR3 has 14 amino acids. Looked up from germline, CDR1 is MDHEN and CDR2 is SYDVKM. A note on this clone: Its antigen remains unidentified.

The data were produced by immunoSEQ multiplex PCR, yet TCRdb's version contains in-frame clones alone and is incomplete. The sample carries approximately 45,000 clones, over 85% recorded once. Second-dose intervals of approximately 4 or approximately 12 weeks were pooled. The source of this sequence is an adult who received the AZD1222 COVID-19 vaccine. This rearrangement joins TRBV28 to TRBJ1-1; D perhaps matches TRBD1 (5 bases). The sequencing used peripheral blood, collected 28 days after the second AZD1222 dose. The DNA of the CDR3 is TGTGCCAGCAGTTTATACGTCAGGGACGGTGAAGCTTTCTTT. Residues: CASSLYVRDGEAFF.